What follows are 21 T cell receptor beta chains derived from one specimen sequenced in a study of blood T cell repertoires in COVID-19. Data came from immunoSEQ multiplex PCR; TCRdb stores just in-frame clones and leaves some out. Of around 130,000 clones detected, about four fifths appear once; the ten largest clones hold 16%. Sequenced: peripheral blood. Receptors originate from a woman in her forties or fifties with acute or convalescent COVID-19.

The V call is TRBV6-5, the J call TRBJ2-1, with a possible D match to TRBD2 (6 bases). V shed 4 bases and J shed 5 bases, with 12 bases lying between them. The CDR3 is made up of 14 amino acids. Germline V CDR1 and CDR2: MNHEY, SVGAGI. In nucleotides, the CDR3 is TGTGCCAGCAGTTGGGGGGTGTGGGACAATGAGCAGTTCTTC. Its protein is CASSWGVWDNEQFF.

The V call is TRBV28, the J call TRBJ1-5; the D gene is possibly TRBD1 (5 bases). V lost 10 bases and J lost 9, with 19 bases in between. CDR1 and CDR2 (germline): MDHEN, SYDVKM. CDR3 length equals 13 residues. The CDR3 DNA follows: TGTGCCACCGAGAGACAGACGCGGTTGCCCCAGCATTTT. It translates to CATERQTRLPQHF.

This sequence joins TRBV10-1 and TRBJ2-1; maybe TRBD1 (6 bases). CDR1 WNHNN and CDR2 SYGVQD come from the germline V gene (reference sequence). The CDR3 sequence is 14 residues long. The V and J ends lost 3 bases and 4 bases respectively, with 10 bases between them. DNA for the CDR3: TGCGCCAGCAGTGAACAGGGCCCTTACAATGAGCAGTTCTTC. Translation: CASSEQGPYNEQFF.

This rearrangement joins TRBV25-1 to TRBJ1-5; D uncertain. The CDR3 runs 14 residues. Germline lookup yields CDR1 MGHDK and CDR2 SYGVNS. V was shortened by 2 bases and J by 2 bases, with 7 bases between the two germline ends. CDR3 in DNA: TGTGCCAGCAGTGAAGTCGGGGGCAATCAGCCCCAGCATTTT. Translation gives CASSEVGGNQPQHF.

The J gene is TRBJ2-3, the V gene TRBV21-1; the table's D call, TRBD2, has no DNA check behind it. TRBV21-1 is termed a pseudogene. There are 19 residues in the CDR3. DNA of the CDR3: TGTGCCAGTCGACGCGGCGAGCGGGGGGGGCCAGGGGGCGAAGATACGCAGTATTTT. It is translated as CASRRGERGGPGGEDTQYF.

The chain uses TRBV19 and TRBJ1-5; maybe TRBD1 (6 bases). Deletions cut 8 bases from V and 4 bases from J, with 15 bases between. The CDR3 spans 14 residues. Germline CDR1 is LNHDA and CDR2 is SQIVND (reference sequence). The CDR3 sequence: CASSFSGDNQPQHF. CDR3 DNA sequence: TGTGCCAGTTCATTTTCAGGGGATAATCAGCCCCAGCATTTT.

As to this clone: In the same sample, other DNA sequences code for this CDR3. The V gene is TRBV6-1, the J gene TRBJ1-6; 8 bases fit TRBD1. The V segment lost 3 bases and the J segment 7 bases; nucleotides outside the gene matches: 5. Germline values: CDR1 MNHNS, CDR2 SASEGT. The CDR3 loop spans 15 amino acids. CDR3 nucleotides: TGTGCCAGCAGTGAGCTGGCAGGGGGCAATTCACCCCTCCACTTT. It is translated as CASSELAGGNSPLHF.

The V and J genes are TRBV14 and TRBJ2-1; the D is unclear. The CDR3 has 13 residues. With 2 bases removed from V and 4 bases from J, the gap between germline ends came to 6 bases. CDR1 and CDR2 (germline): SGHDN, FVKESK. CDR3 residues: CASSQQVYNEQFF. CDR3 bases: TGTGCCAGCAGCCAACAGGTTTACAATGAGCAGTTCTTC.

A remark on this clone: This specimen includes other DNA sequences encoding the same CDR3. This chain uses TRBV9 with TRBJ1-1; D remains ambiguous. Germline CDR1 is SGDLS and CDR2 is YYNGEE. CDR3 size: 15 residues. V lost 0 bases, J lost 4 bases, and 13 bases lay in between. CDR3 DNA sequence: TGTGCCAGCAGCGTAGGGGTCACCACGGGCACTGAAGCTTTCTTT. It encodes CASSVGVTTGTEAFF.

This sequence joins TRBV4-1 and TRBJ2-1; D remains unclear. The V end lost 0 bases, the J end lost 5 bases, and 17 bases lay between the germline ends. Germline V CDR1 and CDR2: MGHRA, YSYEKL. This CDR3 contains 17 residues. DNA of the CDR3: TGCGCCAGCAGCCAAGAACGATCGACTGGGTTTCACAATGAGCAGTTCTTC. Translating it yields CASSQERSTGFHNEQFF.

V and J are TRBV2 and TRBJ2-1; 11 positions match TRBD2. The germline V gene encodes CDR1 SNHLY and CDR2 FYNNEI. The CDR3 loop spans 19 amino acids. The ends lost 9 bases at V and 0 bases at J; junction bases unmatched: 16. The CDR3 DNA reads as TGTGCCAGTAGGCTACTAGCGGGGGTCTCCCTTAGCTCCTACAATGAGCAGTTCTTC. It yields the protein CASRLLAGVSLSSYNEQFF.

This clone was observed once. The chain employs TRBV14 and TRBJ1-2; D unresolved. CDR1 SGHDN and CDR2 FVKESK come from the germline V gene. The CDR3 totals 14 residues. Between the trimmed V and J ends, which lost 0 bases and 7 bases, there was a span of 12 bases. As DNA, the CDR3 is TGTGCCAGCAGCCAAGATAATAGAGGGAGTGGCTACACCTTC. Protein sequence: CASSQDNRGSGYTF.

This sequence joins TRBV7-9 and TRBJ2-7, with 9 bases aligning to TRBD1. J was trimmed by 4 bases and V by 5 bases; bases with no gene match: 6. This CDR3 comprises 14 residues. The V gene's germline CDR1 is SEHNR and CDR2 FQNEAQ (reference sequence). Written as DNA, the CDR3 is TGTGCCAGCAGCCATTGGGACAGGGTGTACGAGCAGTACTTC. Translation gives CASSHWDRVYEQYF.

This clone was picked up one time. The V and J genes are TRBV11-2 and TRBJ2-5; possibly TRBD1 for D (6 bases). Trimming left V 5 bases short and J 4 bases short, with 11 bases between. The germline CDR1 and CDR2 sequences are SGHAT and FQNNGV. The CDR3 extends over 13 amino acids. CDR3: CASSPGQPETQYF. The CDR3 DNA follows: TGTGCCAGCAGCCCCGGACAGCCAGAGACCCAGTACTTC.

The table lists this clone with a few counts. The genes are TRBV6-5 and TRBJ2-7; a possible D gene is TRBD1 (6 bases). V dropped 6 bases and J dropped 3 bases, with 12 bases sitting between them. Per germline, CDR1 MNHEY and CDR2 SVGAGI. The CDR3 sequence is 13 residues long. CDR3 loop: CASSRTGIYEQYF. The CDR3 DNA reads as TGTGCCAGCAGCCGTACAGGGATCTACGAGCAGTACTTC.

In its sample, this clone was seen once. The CDR3 nucleotides read TGTGCCTGGAGTCTGGAACCAGGGGAAGAAAAACTGTTTTTT. Translated: CAWSLEPGEEKLFF. The chain joins TRBV30 to TRBJ1-4; tentatively, D is TRBD1 (6 bases). The germline CDR1 and CDR2 sequences are GTSNPN and SVGIG (reference sequence). Trimming cost V 2 bases and J 8 bases, with 15 bases left between them. The CDR3 extends over 14 amino acids.

This clone appeared a single time. The chain uses TRBV11-3 and TRBJ1-1; 7 nucleotides line up with TRBD1. The germline V gene has CDR1 SGHNT and CDR2 YENEEA. The junction had 6 bases not matched to a gene; V was cut back by 4 bases and J by 7 bases. This CDR3 has 13 residues. The DNA for the CDR3 is TGTGCCAGCAGCTCCCGACAGGGAAGTGAAGCTTTCTTT. Protein: CASSSRQGSEAFF. Drawing the rest from reference TRBV11-3 and TRBJ1-1, the complete variable domain is EAGVVQSPRYKIIEKKQPVAFWCNPISGHNTLYWYLQNLGQGPELLIRYENEEAVDDSQLPKDRFSAERLKGVDSTLKIQPAELGDSAVYLCASSSRQGSEAFFGQGTRLTVV.

The chain couples TRBV7-3 to TRBJ2-2; TRBD1 matches 8 bases. Germline V CDR1 and CDR2: SGHTA, FQGTGA. The J segment lost 7 bases and the V segment lost 5 bases, leaving 6 bases of the junction unmatched. The CDR3 contains 14 residues. The CDR3 sequence: CASSLDRDNGELFF. CDR3 sequence (DNA): TGTGCCAGCAGCCTGGACAGGGATAACGGGGAGCTGTTTTTT.

This chain joins TRBV5-1 and TRBJ2-2; TRBD2 agrees at 7 bases. Germline CDR1 reads SGHRS; CDR2 reads YFSETQ. This CDR3 spans 15 amino acids. The V and J ends lost 4 bases and 0 bases, in that order; junction bases with no gene match: 3. CDR3 sequence: CASSPSGTNTGELFF. In nucleotides, the CDR3 is TGCGCCAGCAGCCCCAGCGGGACGAACACCGGGGAGCTGTTTTTT.

This clone came up once. The V call is TRBV19, the J call TRBJ1-1; D unresolved. Trimming removed 1 base at V and 7 bases at J, with 10 bases between. The V gene's germline CDR1 is LNHDA and CDR2 SQIVND (reference sequence). This CDR3 has 13 amino acids. The CDR3, as DNA: TGTGCCAGTAGTATAGTCCCAGGTGGTGAAGCTTTCTTT. It codes for CASSIVPGGEAFF.

There are a few counts of this clone. This rearrangement joins TRBV27 to TRBJ1-6; D might be TRBD1 (5 bases). Germline V lookup: CDR1 MNHEY, CDR2 SMNVEV (reference sequence). V dropped 6 bases and J dropped 10 bases, with 16 bases sitting between them. This CDR3 contains 14 residues. CDR3 in DNA: TGTGCCAGCAGGCCCGCAGGGCTTAGATCACCCCTCCACTTT. Translating gives CASRPAGLRSPLHF.